The entry that follows covers one T cell receptor beta chain sequence. The data were taken from a study of control samples from healthy donors and cancer patients. Sequencing used immunoSEQ multiplex PCR; TCRdb keeps in-frame clones, though not all of them. Of 110,000 to 150,000 clones listed, approximately 91% were seen once; the top ten hold more than 4%. Germline loops: CDR1 MGHRA, CDR2 YSYEKL. After removal of 0 bases from V and 5 bases from J, the junction contained 5 bases not matched to a gene. CDR3 size: 16 residues. This TCR was sampled from a man aged 25 to 45 in good health. The specimen sequenced was blood. The chain recombines TRBV4-1 with TRBJ2-5, with TRBD2 matching over 11 bases. The DNA for the CDR3 is TGCGCCAGCAGCCAAGATCGGACTAGCGGGTGGGAGACCCAGTACTTC. Translating gives CASSQDRTSGWETQYF.